The TCR beta chain described here comes from a study of shared clonotypes between healthy human individuals. The protocol was immunoSEQ multiplex PCR, while the TCRdb copy is restricted to in-frame clones and leaves out a portion. Among nearly 600,000 clones listed, 95% to 96% were seen once. The CDR3 loop spans 11 amino acids. Germline V gives CDR1 SQVTM, CDR2 ANQGSEA. Trimming took off 6 bases at V and 5 bases at J, with 10 bases between the two ends. CD45RO-negative, CCR7-positively selected cells formed the naive CD8 fraction, excluding terminally differentiated effector memory CD45RA+ cells. Sequenced material: naive CD8+ T cells sorted from blood. This clonotype originated in a woman younger than 45 in good health. The rearrangement links TRBV29-1 to TRBJ1-1; D is unresolved. The CDR3 coding sequence is TGCAGCGTGGCCAGCACGACTGAAGCTTTCTTT. Translating it yields CSVASTTEAFF. Supplemented by reference TRBV29-1 and TRBJ1-1, the full variable domain reads SAVISQKPSRDICQRGTSLTIQCQVDSQVTMMFWYRQQPGQSLTLIATANQGSEATYESGFVIDKFPISRPNLTFSTLTVSNMSPEDSSIYLCSVASTTEAFFGQGTRLTVV.